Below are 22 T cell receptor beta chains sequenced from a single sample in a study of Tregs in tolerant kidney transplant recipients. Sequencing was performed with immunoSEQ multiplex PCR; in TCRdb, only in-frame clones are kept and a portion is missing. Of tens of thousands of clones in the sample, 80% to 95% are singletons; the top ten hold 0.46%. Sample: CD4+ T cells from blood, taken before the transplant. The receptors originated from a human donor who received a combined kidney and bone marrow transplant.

The CDR3 region is CASSQDWAQPQHF. CDR3 coding DNA: TGTGCCAGCAGCCAAGATTGGGCTCAGCCCCAGCATTTT. The J gene is TRBJ1-5, the V gene TRBV4-2; no clear D. The V end was cut by 0 bases, the J end by 6 bases, with 6 bases between. The CDR3 consists of 13 residues. Germline V gene lookup returns CDR1 LGHNA and CDR2 YNFKEQ.

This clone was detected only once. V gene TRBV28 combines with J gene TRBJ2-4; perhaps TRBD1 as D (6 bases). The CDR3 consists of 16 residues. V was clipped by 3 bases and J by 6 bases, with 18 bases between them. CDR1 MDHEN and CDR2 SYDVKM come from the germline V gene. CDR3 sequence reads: CASSFTGKGARNIQYF. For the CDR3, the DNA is TGTGCCAGCAGTTTCACAGGGAAGGGCGCGAGAAACATTCAGTACTTC.

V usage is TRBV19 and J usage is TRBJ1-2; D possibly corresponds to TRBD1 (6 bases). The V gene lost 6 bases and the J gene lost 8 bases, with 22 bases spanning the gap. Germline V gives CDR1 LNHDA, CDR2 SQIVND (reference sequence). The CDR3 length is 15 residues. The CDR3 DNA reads TGTGCCAGTAGGTCAGGGGCCGACAGTTTGGGCGGCTACACCTTC. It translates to CASRSGADSLGGYTF.

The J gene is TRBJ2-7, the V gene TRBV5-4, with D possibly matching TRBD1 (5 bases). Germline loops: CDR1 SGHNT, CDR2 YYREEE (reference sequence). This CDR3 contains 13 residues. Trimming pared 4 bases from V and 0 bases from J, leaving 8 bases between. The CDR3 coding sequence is TGTGCCAGCAGCCCAGGGCTCTCCTACGAGCAGTACTTC. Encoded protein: CASSPGLSYEQYF. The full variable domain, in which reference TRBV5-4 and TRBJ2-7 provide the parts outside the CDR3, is ETGVTQSPTHLIKTRGQQVTLRCSSQSGHNTVSWYQQALGQGPQFIFQYYREEENGRGNFPPRFSGLQFPNYSSELNVNALELDDSALYLCASSPGLSYEQYFGPGTRLTVT.

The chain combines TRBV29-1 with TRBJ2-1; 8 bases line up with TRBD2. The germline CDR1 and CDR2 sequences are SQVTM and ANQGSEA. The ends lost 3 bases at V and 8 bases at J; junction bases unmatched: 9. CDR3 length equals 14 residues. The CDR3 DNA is TGCAGCGTTGATAGCGGGATAAAGGCAGATGAGCAGTTCTTC. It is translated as CSVDSGIKADEQFF.

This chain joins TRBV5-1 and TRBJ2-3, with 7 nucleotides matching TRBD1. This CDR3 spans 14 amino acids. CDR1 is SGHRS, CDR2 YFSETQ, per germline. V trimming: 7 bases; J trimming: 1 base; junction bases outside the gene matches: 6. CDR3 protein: CASGRTGGTDTQYF. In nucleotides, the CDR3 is TGCGCCAGCGGACGGACAGGAGGCACAGATACGCAGTATTTT. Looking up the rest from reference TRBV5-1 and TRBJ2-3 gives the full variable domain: KAGVTQTPRYLIKTRGQQVTLSCSPISGHRSVSWYQQTPGQGLQFLFEYFSETQRNKGNFPGRFSGRQFSNSRSEMNVSTLELGDSALYLCASGRTGGTDTQYFGPGTRLTVL.

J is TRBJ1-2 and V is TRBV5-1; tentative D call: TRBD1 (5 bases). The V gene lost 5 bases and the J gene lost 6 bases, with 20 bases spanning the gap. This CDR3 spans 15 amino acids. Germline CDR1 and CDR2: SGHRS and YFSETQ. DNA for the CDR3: TGCGCCAGCAGAGTCACCGGCAGGGTGGATAATGGCTACACCTTC. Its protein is CASRVTGRVDNGYTF.

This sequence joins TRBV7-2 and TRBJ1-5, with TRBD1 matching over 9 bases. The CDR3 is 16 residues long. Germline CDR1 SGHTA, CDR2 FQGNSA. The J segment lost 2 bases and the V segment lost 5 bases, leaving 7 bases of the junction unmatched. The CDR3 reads CASSLLQGAGNQPQHF. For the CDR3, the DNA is TGTGCCAGCAGCCTATTACAGGGGGCTGGCAATCAGCCCCAGCATTTT.

CDR3 sequence (DNA): TGTGCCAGCTCACCATCCGGGACAGGGGGCTACGAGCAGTACTTC. Translation: CASSPSGTGGYEQYF. This chain joins TRBV18 and TRBJ2-7; 11 bases are a match to TRBD1. The V segment lost 2 bases and the J segment 3 bases; nucleotides outside the gene matches: 3. Germline V gives CDR1 KGHSH, CDR2 LQKENI. The CDR3 is made up of 15 amino acids. The entire variable domain, with the rest obtained from reference TRBV18 and TRBJ2-7, is as follows: NAGVMQNPRHLVRRRGQEARLRCSPMKGHSHVYWYRQLPEEGLKFMVYLQKENIIDESGMPKERFSAEFPKEGPSILRIQQVVRGDSAAYFCASSPSGTGGYEQYFGPGTRLTVT.

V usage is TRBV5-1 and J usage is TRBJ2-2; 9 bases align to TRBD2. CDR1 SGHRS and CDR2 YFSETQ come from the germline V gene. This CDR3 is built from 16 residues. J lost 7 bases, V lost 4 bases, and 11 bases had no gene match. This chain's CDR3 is CASSDRAGGSSGELFF. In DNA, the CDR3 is TGCGCCAGCAGCGACAGAGCGGGAGGTTCTAGCGGGGAGCTGTTTTTT.

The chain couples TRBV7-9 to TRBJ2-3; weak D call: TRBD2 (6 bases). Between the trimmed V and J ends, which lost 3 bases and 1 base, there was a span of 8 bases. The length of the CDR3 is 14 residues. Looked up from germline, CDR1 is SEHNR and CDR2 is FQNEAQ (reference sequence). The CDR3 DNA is TGTGCCAGCAGCTTTAGCGGTGGCACAGATACGCAGTATTTT. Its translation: CASSFSGGTDTQYF.

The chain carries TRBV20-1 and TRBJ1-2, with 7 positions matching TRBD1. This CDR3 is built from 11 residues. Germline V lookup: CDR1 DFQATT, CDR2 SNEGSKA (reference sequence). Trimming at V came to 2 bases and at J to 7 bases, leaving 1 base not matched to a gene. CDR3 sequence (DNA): TGCAGTGCTAGACAGGGGGGTGGCTACACCTTC. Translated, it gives CSARQGGGYTF.

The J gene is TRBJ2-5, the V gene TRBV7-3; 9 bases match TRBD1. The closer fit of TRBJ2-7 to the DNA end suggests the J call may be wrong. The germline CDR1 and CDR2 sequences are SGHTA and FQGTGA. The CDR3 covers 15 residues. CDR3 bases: TGTGCCAGCAGCTTAAAGGGGACAGGGATCCACGAGCAGTACTTC. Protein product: CASSLKGTGIHEQYF.

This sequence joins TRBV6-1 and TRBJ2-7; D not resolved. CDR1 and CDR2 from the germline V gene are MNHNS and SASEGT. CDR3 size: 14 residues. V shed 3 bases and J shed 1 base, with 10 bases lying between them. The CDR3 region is CASSEVARSYEQYF. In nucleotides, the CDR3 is TGTGCCAGCAGTGAGGTTGCCCGGTCCTACGAGCAGTACTTC.

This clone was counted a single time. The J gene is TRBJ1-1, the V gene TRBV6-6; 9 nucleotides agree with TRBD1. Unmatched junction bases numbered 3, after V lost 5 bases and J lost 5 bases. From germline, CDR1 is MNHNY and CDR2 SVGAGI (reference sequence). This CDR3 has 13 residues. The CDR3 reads CASSRQGETEAFF. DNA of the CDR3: TGTGCCAGCAGTAGACAGGGGGAGACTGAAGCTTTCTTT.

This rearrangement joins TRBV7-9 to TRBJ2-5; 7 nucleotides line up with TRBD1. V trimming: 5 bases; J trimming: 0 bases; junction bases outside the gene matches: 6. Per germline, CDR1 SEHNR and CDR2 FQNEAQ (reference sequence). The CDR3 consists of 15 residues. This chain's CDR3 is CASSPLDRNQETQYF. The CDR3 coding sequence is TGTGCCAGCAGCCCATTGGACAGGAACCAAGAGACCCAGTACTTC.

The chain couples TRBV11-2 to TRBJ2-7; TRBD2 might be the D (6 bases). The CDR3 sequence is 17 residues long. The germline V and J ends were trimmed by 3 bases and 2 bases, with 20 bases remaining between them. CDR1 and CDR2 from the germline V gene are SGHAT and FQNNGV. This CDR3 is CASSLGSTWGETYEQYF. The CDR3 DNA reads TGTGCCAGCAGCTTGGGCTCTACATGGGGGGAAACCTACGAGCAGTACTTC. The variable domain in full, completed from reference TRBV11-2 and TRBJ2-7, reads EAGVAQSPRYKIIEKRQSVAFWCNPISGHATLYWYQQILGQGPKLLIQFQNNGVVDDSQLPKDRFSAERLKGVDSTLKIQPAKLEDSAVYLCASSLGSTWGETYEQYFGPGTRLTVT.

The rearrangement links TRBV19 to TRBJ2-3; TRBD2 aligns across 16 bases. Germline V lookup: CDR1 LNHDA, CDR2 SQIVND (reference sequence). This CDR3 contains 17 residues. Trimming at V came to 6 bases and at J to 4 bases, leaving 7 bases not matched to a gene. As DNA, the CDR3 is TGTGCCAGTAGGACCGGGACTAGCGGGAGGGCCTCAGATACGCAGTATTTT. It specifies CASRTGTSGRASDTQYF.

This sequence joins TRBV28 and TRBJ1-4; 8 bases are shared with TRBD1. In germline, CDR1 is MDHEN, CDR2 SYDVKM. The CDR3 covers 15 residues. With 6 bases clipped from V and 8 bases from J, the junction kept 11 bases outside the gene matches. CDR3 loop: CASSPPSGGGEKLFF. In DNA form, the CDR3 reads TGTGCCAGCAGCCCCCCTTCAGGGGGCGGAGAAAAACTGTTTTTT.

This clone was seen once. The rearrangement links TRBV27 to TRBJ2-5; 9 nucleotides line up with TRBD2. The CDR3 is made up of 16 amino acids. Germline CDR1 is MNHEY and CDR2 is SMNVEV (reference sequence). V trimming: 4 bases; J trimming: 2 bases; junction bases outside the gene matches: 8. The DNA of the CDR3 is TGTGCCAGCAGTTCTCAAGCGGGGGGACATCAAGAGACCCAGTACTTC. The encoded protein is CASSSQAGGHQETQYF.

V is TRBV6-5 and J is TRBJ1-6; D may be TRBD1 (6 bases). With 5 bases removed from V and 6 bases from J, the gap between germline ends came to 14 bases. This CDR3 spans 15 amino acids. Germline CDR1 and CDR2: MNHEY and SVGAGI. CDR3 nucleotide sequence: TGTGCCAGCAGTAAACTAACAGGGATTAATTCACCCCTCCACTTT. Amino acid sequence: CASSKLTGINSPLHF.

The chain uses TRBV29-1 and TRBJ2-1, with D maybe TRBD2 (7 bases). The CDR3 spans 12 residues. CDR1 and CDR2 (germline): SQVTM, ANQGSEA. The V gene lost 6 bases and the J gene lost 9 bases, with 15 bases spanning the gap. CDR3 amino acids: CSVNGGRGEQFF. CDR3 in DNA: TGCAGCGTCAACGGGGGGCGGGGTGAGCAGTTCTTC.